This TCR beta chain was profiled in a study of T cells after somatic rescue of genetic block (dated by TCRdb to the early 2020s). Context from the whole study: What the study looked at was long-term robustness, specifically in a T-cell system that came about through somatic rescue of a genetic block in T-cell development.

Worth noting for this clone: Its target antigen remains unknown. No much larger clonotype is one base removed from it; base qualities were not supplied.

Including the terminal cysteine and phenylalanine, the CDR3 comprises 17 residues. The retained sequence is limited to the CDR3, 51 bases, with the frame set at the first base. From V the trimming removes 3 bases and from J it removes 2 bases, while the gene matches leave 9 bases of the junction unaccounted for. The germline V gene sets CDR1 to SGHAT and CDR2 to FQNNGV. Receptor amplification or capture employed the immunoSEQ multiplex PCR assay. In TCRdb, the immuneACCESS table is reduced to in-frame sequences with V and J assigned. These tables do not hold every clone; where another copy was compared, an unresolved V gene accounts for under half, and the others remain unexplained. For this sample there are 13,000 or so clones; around 70% appear just once. The ten largest clones capture 15% to 20% of the sample.

Material: peripheral blood mononuclear cells (PBMCs). The sequence was obtained from a boy between 10 and 17 years old. The chain was built from TRBV11-2 and TRBJ2-2, with 7 bases matching TRBD1. The CDR3 reads CASSFRDSLFNTGELFF. Read as DNA, the sequence is TGTGCCAGCAGCTTCCGGGACAGCCTCTTTAACACCGGGGAGCTGTTTTTT. Extended through the reference TRBV11-2 and TRBJ2-2 proteins, this CDR3 yields the full variable domain: EAGVAQSPRYKIIEKRQSVAFWCNPISGHATLYWYQQILGQGPKLLIQFQNNGVVDDSQLPKDRFSAERLKGVDSTLKIQPAKLEDSAVYLCASSFRDSLFNTGELFFGEGSRLTVL.